The 5 T cell receptor beta chains below were found in one sample sequenced in a study of T cell repertoires in cytomegalovirus infection. Antigens for these TCRs are unknown. In TCRdb, the reads were re-called with MiXCR into one record per CDR3 protein. The table lists approximately 390,000 distinct CDR3 sequences, about a third of them singletons. Sequencing used cultured PBMCs, obtained from culture after CMV antigen stimulation. The receptors stem from a human donor in good health (CMV status not recorded). Some clones in this sample may be carry-over from other donors' samples.

The V call is TRBV6-2 or TRBV6-3, the J call TRBJ2-3; D tentatively reads TRBD1 or TRBD2 (5 bases each). The V gene lost 7 bases and the J gene lost 7 bases, with 24 bases spanning the gap. Germline V CDR1 and CDR2: MNHEY, SVGEGT. CDR3 length equals 16 residues. CDR3 DNA sequence: TGTGCCAGCACAAACAACCGGGACCCGCTTCGTCATACGCAGTATTTT. This codes for CASTNNRDPLRHTQYF.

The chain links TRBV7-2 to TRBJ1-4; D perhaps matches TRBD1 (5 bases). V shed 5 bases and J shed 8 bases, with 15 bases lying between them. This CDR3 comprises 14 residues. CDR1 SGHTA and CDR2 FQGNSA come from the germline V gene. The CDR3 region is CASSIRVVGEKLFF. In nucleotides, the CDR3 is TGTGCCAGCAGCATCAGGGTAGTCGGCGAAAAACTGTTTTTT.

This clonotype was seen a few times. The chain carries TRBV19 and TRBJ2-2; the D is unclear. The CDR3 has 14 residues. The germline CDR1 and CDR2 sequences are LNHDA and SQIVND (reference sequence). With 2 bases removed from V and 2 bases from J, the gap between germline ends came to 6 bases. CDR3: CASSISVNTGELFF. The CDR3 DNA reads TGTGCCAGTAGTATAAGTGTCAACACCGGGGAGCTGTTTTTT.

The chain employs TRBV7-2 and TRBJ2-1; 8 positions agree with TRBD1. Trimming removed 9 bases from V and 7 bases from J; junction bases left unmatched: 11. This CDR3 is 14 amino acids long. CDR1 is SGHTA and CDR2 is FQGNSA in the germline V gene. The CDR3 DNA is TGTGCCAGTCAAGGGGACAGGACTTCAAATGAGCAGTTCTTC. Residues: CASQGDRTSNEQFF. The full variable domain, completed using reference TRBV7-2 and TRBJ2-1, is GAGVSQSPSNKVTEKGKDVELRCDPISGHTALYWYRQSLGQGLEFLIYFQGNSAPDKSGLPSDRFSAERTGGSVSTLTIQRTQQEDSAVYLCASQGDRTSNEQFFGPGTRLTVL.

Many counts were recorded for this clonotype. The chain has TRBV7-6 and TRBJ2-2; D unclear. This CDR3 region has 17 residues. The V end lost 5 bases, the J end lost 5 bases, and 21 bases lay between the germline ends. The germline gives CDR1 SGHVS, CDR2 FNYEAQ. The CDR3 reads CASSTTVVGFLTGELFF. CDR3 DNA: TGTGCCAGCAGCACAACGGTGGTAGGGTTCTTAACCGGGGAGCTGTTTTTT.